The clone carrying this TCR beta chain qualifies as medium-sized. Antigen: not known. The ends were cut back, 2 bases at V and 5 bases at J, with 6 bases in the middle. Germline V gene sequence: CDR1 MDHEN, CDR2 SYDVKM. The CDR3 is 13 amino acids. Study-wide results and caveats: Larger-cohort validation covered only one TCR beta V-J rearrangement. Tumor memory CD4+ T cell TCR gene usage clustered with blood and lymph node memory CD4+ cells and lymph node naive CD4+ cells. Greatest tumor Treg TCR overlap was with tumor naive CD4+ cells.

After constant-region reverse-primer amplification, full-length variable regions underwent semi-nested PCR with Nested Universal Primer A. MiXCR was run by TCRdb on the 5' RACE reads, yielding one entry per CDR3 protein. The sample shows around 5,700 distinct CDR3 sequences, roughly 34% of them seen only once. This sequence joins TRBV28 and TRBJ1-4; no definite D call. Sequenced sample: naive CD4+ T cells sorted from a lymph node. Subset of the sample: naive CD4+ T cells, CD4+CD45RA+CD25-. The receptor's source is a female donor with breast cancer. This CDR3 reads CASSLGGNEKLFF. In DNA, the CDR3 is TGTGCCAGCAGTTTAGGAGGAAATGAAAAACTGTTTTTT.